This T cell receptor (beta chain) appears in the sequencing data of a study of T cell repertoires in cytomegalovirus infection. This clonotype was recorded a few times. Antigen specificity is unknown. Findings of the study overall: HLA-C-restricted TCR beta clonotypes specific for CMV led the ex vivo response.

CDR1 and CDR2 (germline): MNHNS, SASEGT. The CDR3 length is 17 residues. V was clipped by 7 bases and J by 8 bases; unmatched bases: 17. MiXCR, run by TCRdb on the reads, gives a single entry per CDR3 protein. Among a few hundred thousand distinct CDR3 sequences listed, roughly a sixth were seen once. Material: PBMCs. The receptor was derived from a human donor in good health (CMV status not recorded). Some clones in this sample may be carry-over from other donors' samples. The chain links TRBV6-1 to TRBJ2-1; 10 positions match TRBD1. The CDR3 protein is CASTRGSSGTGVDEQFF. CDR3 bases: TGTGCCAGCACCCGGGGGAGCTCCGGGACAGGGGTCGATGAGCAGTTCTTC.